What follows describes a single T cell receptor beta chain. No cognate antigen has been identified for it. Within one base of it there is no much larger clone, and no base qualities were kept. V has 6 bases trimmed and J has 3 bases trimmed; junction bases matching no gene number 8. From the germline V gene, CDR1 is SGHTA and CDR2 is FQGNSA. Reading from cysteine to phenylalanine, the CDR3 counts 15 amino acids. Only the CDR3 DNA stays, 45 bases, in frame from base 1. All of the isolated RNA was reverse transcribed with the High Capacity cDNA Reverse Transcription Kit, so expressed TCRB transcripts were sequenced. Deep immunoSEQ sequencing was applied to naive, central memory and regulatory T cell samples, giving an average of about 3.8 million total reads per sample. Sorted cells were lysed in RLT buffer and RNA was extracted with DNase-treated RNeasy Micro or Mini kits, depending on cell number. To prevent cross-contamination, each cell subset was processed individually, whereas patient and healthy donor samples were processed jointly. TCRB sequences were amplified from cDNA with the immunoSEQ multiplex PCR, producing 87-bp fragments spanning the CDR3 region. The amplicons were sequenced using the Illumina HiSeq platform. The authors' pipeline ran thus. PCR bias was corrected computationally using synthetic template baselines, and reads within Hamming distance 2 were collapsed, with unmergeable singletons discarded. Reads were aligned against IMGT to assign V, D and J genes, CDR3 length and insertions or deletions at six rearrangement sites. Within each subset, clonotype counts were normalized to sorted cell number, and only after that were true diversity and Gini coefficients computed with the tcR R package. Repertoire sharing was quantified using the overlap coefficient calculated on TCRB nucleotide sequences. Entries here come from immuneACCESS through TCRdb and include only in-frame sequences with V and J called. Some clones fail to appear in such tables; in the studies checked, an unresolved V gene covers under half of the shortfall, and the cause of the remainder is unknown. The V and J calls and the clone size are those of that table, but D and trimming were determined from the DNA. The sample table shows about 130,000 clones, and around a tenth are seen once. The ten biggest clones cover approximately 0.68% of the sample.

From each donor, a single peripheral blood sample of roughly 0.11 L on average was drawn into heparinised tubes. Naive, central memory, regulatory and stem cell-like memory CD4+ T cells were sorted on a BD FACSAria II using a panel including CD45RO, CCR7, CD25, CD127, CD95 and CD27. All sorted populations exceeded 98% purity. Right away, PBMCs were isolated by Lymphoprep density gradient centrifugation and were stained directly, with no culture step. To minimize batch effects, samples were stained and sorted in pairs, one healthy donor with one patient per experiment. The data stem from a study of beta chain features in type 1 diabetes (dated by TCRdb to about 2018). At the level of the whole study: Mean age, gender distribution, total cell number and subset yield did not differ between patients and healthy donors. Whereas all 30 or so donors provided naive and central memory subsets, regulatory and stem cell-like memory subsets were isolated from just 8 patients and roughly 8 healthy donors. In the study, TCRB repertoires of sorted circulating CD4+ T cell subsets from recently diagnosed type 1 diabetes patients were compared with those of matched healthy donors. A total of roughly 100 million sorted cells were examined across all samples, and RNA yield correlated strongly with the number of cells per subset. Results and caveats for the whole study, not just this receptor: In all four CD4+ subsets, TCRB CDR3 length was moderately but significantly shorter in type 1 diabetes patients. The naive, central memory and regulatory TCRB repertoires appeared to resemble one another more closely among patients than among healthy donors. PCR might favor shorter templates, but patient and control samples were amplified and corrected together, so any skew would affect both groups equally. Sequencing cDNA rather than genomic DNA could over-represent highly expressing activated cells, although activation and CD3 levels did not differ between groups. Fewer insertions and more nucleotide deletions at VDJ recombination sites were observed in patients with type 1 diabetes, implying thymic rearrangement abnormalities. Only small numbers of individuals were included in the HLA sub-analyses, which left unresolved whether HLA type had any influence on TCRB rearrangement.

The sequenced material came from central memory CD4+ T cells from blood. The chain links TRBV7-2 with TRBJ2-3, with 8 middle bases fitting TRBD2. This clonotype was obtained from a man between 18 and 35 years old in good health. CDR3 protein: CASSSQRGSTDTQYF. The DNA is as follows: TGTGCCAGCAGTAGCCAGCGGGGGAGTACAGATACGCAGTATTTT. Reference TRBV7-2 and TRBJ2-3 proteins supply the regions before and after the CDR3; the full variable domain is: GAGVSQSPSNKVTEKGKDVELRCDPISGHTALYWYRQSLGQGLEFLIYFQGNSAPDKSGLPSDRFSAERTGGSVSTLTIQRTQQEDSAVYLCASSSQRGSTDTQYFGPGTRLTVL.